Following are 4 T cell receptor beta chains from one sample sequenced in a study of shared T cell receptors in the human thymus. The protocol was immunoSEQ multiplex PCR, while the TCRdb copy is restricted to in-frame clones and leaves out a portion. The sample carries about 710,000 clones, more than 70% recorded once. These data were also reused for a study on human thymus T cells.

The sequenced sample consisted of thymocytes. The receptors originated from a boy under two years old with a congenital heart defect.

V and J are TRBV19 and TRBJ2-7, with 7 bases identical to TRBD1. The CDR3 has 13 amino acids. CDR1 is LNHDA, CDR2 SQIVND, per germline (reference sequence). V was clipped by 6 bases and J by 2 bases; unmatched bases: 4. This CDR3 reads CASSNGQAYEQYF. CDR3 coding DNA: TGTGCCAGTAGCAATGGACAGGCCTACGAGCAGTACTTC.

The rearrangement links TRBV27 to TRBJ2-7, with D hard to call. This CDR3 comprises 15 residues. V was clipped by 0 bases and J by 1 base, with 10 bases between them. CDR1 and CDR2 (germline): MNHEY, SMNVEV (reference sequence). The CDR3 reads CASSLSLTGSYEQYF. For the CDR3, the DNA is TGTGCCAGCAGTTTATCTTTAACCGGTTCCTACGAGCAGTACTTC.

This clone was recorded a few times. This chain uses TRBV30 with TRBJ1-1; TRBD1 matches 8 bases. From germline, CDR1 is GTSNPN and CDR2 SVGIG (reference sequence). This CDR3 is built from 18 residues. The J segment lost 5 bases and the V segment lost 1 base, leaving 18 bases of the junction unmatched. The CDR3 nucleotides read TGTGCCTGGAGTGCATCCCTCCGGGACAGGATAGGCTGGACTGAAGCTTTCTTT. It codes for CAWSASLRDRIGWTEAFF.

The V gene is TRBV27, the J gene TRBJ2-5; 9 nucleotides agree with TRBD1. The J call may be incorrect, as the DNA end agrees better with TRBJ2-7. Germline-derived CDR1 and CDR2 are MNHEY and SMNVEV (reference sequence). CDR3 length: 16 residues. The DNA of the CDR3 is TGTGCCAGCAGTTTCCCGGGACAGGGTCCACACCGCGAGCAGTACTTC. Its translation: CASSFPGQGPHREQYF.